This is a list of T cell receptor beta chains from one sample in a study of shared clonotypes between healthy human individuals. Assay used: immunoSEQ multiplex PCR; TCRdb lists only in-frame clones, some missing. The sample holds 2 million to 2.5 million clones, approximately 96% seen once. Sequencing used naive CD4+ T cells sorted from blood. The receptors come from a man younger than 35 in good health. CDR3s include the opening cysteine and the closing phenylalanine or tryptophan. The D gene is left open where the match is weak. Only some rows state a clone size, as once, few, many or a class for expanded clones.

TRBD1	NA	14	TRBV6-5	TRBJ2-2	TGTGCCAGCAGTACAGGACAGGGAAGTCGGGAGCTGTTTTTT	CASSTGQGSRELFF
NA	NA	11	TRBV2	TRBJ2-3	TGTGCCAGCAGTTTGGACTATACGCAGTATTTT	CASSLDYTQYF
TRBD2	NA	15	TRBV4-1	TRBJ2-1	TGCGCCAGCAGCCAAGACAGCGGGAAAGGCAATGAGCAGTTCTTC	CASSQDSGKGNEQFF
NA	NA	13	TRBV5-1	TRBJ2-7	TGCGCCAGCACGGCAACAGATTTAAACGAGCAGTACTTC	CASTATDLNEQYF
NA	NA	16	TRBV7-9	TRBJ2-2	TGTGCCAGCAGCTTACTCGGTGAAGGAAACACCGGGGAGCTGTTTTTT	CASSLLGEGNTGELFF
TRBD2	NA	15	TRBV10-3	TRBJ2-3	TGTGCCATCAGTACTAGCGGGGCTAGCACAGATACGCAGTATTTT	CAISTSGASTDTQYF
NA	NA	14	TRBV11-3	TRBJ2-2	TGTGCCAGCAGCCCGGGGGCCCTAGCCGGGGAGCTGTTTTTT	CASSPGALAGELFF
NA	NA	13	TRBV30	TRBJ1-2	TGTGCCGGAAATTCCCAAGATTCCTATGGCTACACCTTC	CAGNSQDSYGYTF
TRBD2	NA	14	TRBV6-6	TRBJ2-7	TGTGCCAGCTGTAGGGCTAGCGGACCCTACGAGCAGTACTTC	CASCRASGPYEQYF
TRBD1	NA	14	TRBV5-1	TRBJ2-1	TGCGCCAGCAGCCCCGGGACAGGGGTGAATGAGCAGTTCTTC	CASSPGTGVNEQFF
TRBD2	once	17	TRBV5-1	TRBJ2-3	TGCGCCAGCAGCTTGGTGTCTAGCGGGGGGGCACGAGATACGCAGTATTTT	CASSLVSSGGARDTQYF